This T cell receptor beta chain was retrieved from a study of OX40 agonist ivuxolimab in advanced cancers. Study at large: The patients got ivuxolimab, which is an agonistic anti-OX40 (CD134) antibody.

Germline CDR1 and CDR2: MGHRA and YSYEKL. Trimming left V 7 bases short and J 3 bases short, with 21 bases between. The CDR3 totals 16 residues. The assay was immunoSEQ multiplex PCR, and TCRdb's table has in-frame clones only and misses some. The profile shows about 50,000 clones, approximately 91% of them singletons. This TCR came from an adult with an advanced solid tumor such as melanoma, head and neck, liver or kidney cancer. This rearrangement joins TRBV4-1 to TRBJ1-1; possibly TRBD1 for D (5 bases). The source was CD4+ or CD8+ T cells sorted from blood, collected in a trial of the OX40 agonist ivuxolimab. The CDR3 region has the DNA TGCGCCAGCACCTGGCGAGGAGACAGTCAGGACACTGAAGCTTTCTTT. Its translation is CASTWRGDSQDTEAFF.